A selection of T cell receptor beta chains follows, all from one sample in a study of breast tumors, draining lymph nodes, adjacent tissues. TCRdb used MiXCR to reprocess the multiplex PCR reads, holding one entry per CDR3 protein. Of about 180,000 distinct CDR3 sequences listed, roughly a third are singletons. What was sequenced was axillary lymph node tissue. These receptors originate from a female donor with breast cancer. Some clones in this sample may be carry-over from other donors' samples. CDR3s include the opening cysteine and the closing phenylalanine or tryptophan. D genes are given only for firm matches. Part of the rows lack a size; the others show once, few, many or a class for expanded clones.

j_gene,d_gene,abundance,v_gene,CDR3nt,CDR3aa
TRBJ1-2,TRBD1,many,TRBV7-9,TGTGCCAGCAGCCCGACAGGGGTGGGTGGCTACACCTTC,CASSPTGVGGYTF
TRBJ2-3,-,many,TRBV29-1,TGCAGCGTTGTGTCGGGGGCGGATACGCAGTATTTT,CSVVSGADTQYF
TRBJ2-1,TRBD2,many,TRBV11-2,TGTGCCAGCAGCCATGATGGGGGGGCCTACAATGAGCAGTTCTTC,CASSHDGGAYNEQFF
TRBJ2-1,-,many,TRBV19,TGTGCCAGTAGCGTAGCGTGGACCTACAATGAGCAGTTCTTC,CASSVAWTYNEQFF
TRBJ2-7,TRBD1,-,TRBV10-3,TGTGCCATCAGTGCCAGGCCCGGGACAGGGTTTTCCTACGAGCAGTACTTC,CAISARPGTGFSYEQYF
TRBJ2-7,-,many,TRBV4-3,TGCGCCAGCAGCCAAGATGTTCAGGCTGGAGGCGAGCAGTACTTC,CASSQDVQAGGEQYF
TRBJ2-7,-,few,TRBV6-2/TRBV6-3,TGTGCCAGCAGTCAGAACAGCTACGAGCAGTACTTC,CASSQNSYEQYF
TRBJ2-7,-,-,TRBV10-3,TGTGCCATCAGTGCCGCCTCTCGGGAGCAGTACTTC,CAISAASREQYF
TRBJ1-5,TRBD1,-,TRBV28,TGTGCCAGCAGTTTGACAGGGGGACGGCAGCCCCAGCATTTT,CASSLTGGRQPQHF
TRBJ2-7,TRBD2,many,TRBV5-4,TGTGCCAGCAGCTTGACGGGGGGTGGGCAGTACTTC,CASSLTGGGQYF
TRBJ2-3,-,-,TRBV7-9,TGTGCCAGCAGCTTAACCGGGCTCAGCGACACAGATACGCAGTATTTT,CASSLTGLSDTDTQYF
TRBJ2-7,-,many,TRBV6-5,TGTGCCAGCAGTTACTCGCAGGGTCCCAACGAGCAGTACTTC,CASSYSQGPNEQYF
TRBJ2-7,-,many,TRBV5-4,TGTGCCAGCAGCTTGGCCGTAAGTTCCTACGAGCAGTACTTC,CASSLAVSSYEQYF
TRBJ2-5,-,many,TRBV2,TGTGCCAGCAGTGAGGCGGGGACCCAAGAGACCCAGTACTTC,CASSEAGTQETQYF
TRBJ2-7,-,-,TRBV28,TGTGCCAGCTTCGCAGGGGATAACGCCTACGAGCAGTACTTC,CASFAGDNAYEQYF
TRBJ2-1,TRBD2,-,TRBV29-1,TGCAGCGTCCGAGCGGGAGGGTACAATGAGCAGTTCTTC,CSVRAGGYNEQFF
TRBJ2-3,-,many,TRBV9,TGTGCCAGCAGCGTGGGGGTCGTCTCTAGCACAGATACGCAGTATTTT,CASSVGVVSSTDTQYF
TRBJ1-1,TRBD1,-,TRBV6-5,TGTGCCAGCAGTTACTCGAGGGGACAGGGGGAATCGGCTTTCTTT,CASSYSRGQGESAFF
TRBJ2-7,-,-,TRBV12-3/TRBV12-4,TGTGCCAACAGTCCGGACCTCGGCTACGATCAGTACTTC,CANSPDLGYDQYF
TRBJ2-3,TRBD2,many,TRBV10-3,TGTGCCACGGGCGGGCGGGGGGCCACAGATACGCAGTATTTT,CATGGRGATDTQYF
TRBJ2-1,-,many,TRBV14,TGTGCCAGCAGCCAAGCGGGGTACTACAATGAGCAGTTCTTC,CASSQAGYYNEQFF
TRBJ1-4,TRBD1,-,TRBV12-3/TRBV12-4,TGTGCCAGCAGGCGCGGACAGGGAGGGGCTAATGAAAAACTGTCTTTT,CASRRGQGGANEKLSF
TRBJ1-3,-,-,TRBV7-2,TGTGCCAGCAGCTTAGGAGACACCATATATTTT,CASSLGDTIYF
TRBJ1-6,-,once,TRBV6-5,TGTGCCAGCAGTTACGAGGACGGCGTTACTCGGTCACCCCTCCACTTT,CASSYEDGVTRSPLHF
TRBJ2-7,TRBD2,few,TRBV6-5,TGTGCCAGCAAGACGGCGGGAGTTCCCCACGAGCAGTACTTC,CASKTAGVPHEQYF
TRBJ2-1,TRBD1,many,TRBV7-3,TGTGCCAGCAGCCCCCGGACAGGGATGATCTCCTACAATGAGCAGTTCTTC,CASSPRTGMISYNEQFF
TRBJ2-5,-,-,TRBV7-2,TGTGCCAGCATCGGGGAGACCCAGTACTTC,CASIGETQYF
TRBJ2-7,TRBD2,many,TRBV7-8,TGTGCCAGCAGCCTTTTAATTAGCGGGAGAGGAAACGAGCAGTACTTC,CASSLLISGRGNEQYF
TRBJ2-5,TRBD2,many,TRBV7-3,TGTGCCAGCAGCTTAATCCTGGCGGGAGGGCAAGAGACCCAGTACTTC,CASSLILAGGQETQYF
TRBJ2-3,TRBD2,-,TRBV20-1,TGCAGTGCTAGTGGCGGGAGCTTCATTGCCGCAGATACGCAGTATTTT,CSASGGSFIAADTQYF
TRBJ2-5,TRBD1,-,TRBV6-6,TGTGCCAGCAGCAGGGGGACAGGGATCCGCGAGACCCAGTACTTC,CASSRGTGIRETQYF
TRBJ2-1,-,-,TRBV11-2,TGTGCCACCAGGTCGGCTTCGTCCTCCTACAATGAGCAGTTCTTC,CATRSASSSYNEQFF
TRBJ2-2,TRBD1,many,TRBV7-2,TGTGCCAGCAGCCGGCGACAGGGGGCGGCCGGGGAGCTGTTTTTT,CASSRRQGAAGELFF
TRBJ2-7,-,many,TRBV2,TGTGCCAGCAGTTCCCGGAGGCGGGGCTCCTCCTACGAGCAGTACTTC,CASSSRRRGSSYEQYF
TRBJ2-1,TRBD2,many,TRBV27,TGTGCCAGCAGTCAAATAGCGGGGGGCTACTACAATGAGCAGTTCTTC,CASSQIAGGYYNEQFF
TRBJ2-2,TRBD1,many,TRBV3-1,TGTGCCAGCAAAAGGACAGGGGGGGTGTCCGGGGAGCTGTTTTTT,CASKRTGGVSGELFF
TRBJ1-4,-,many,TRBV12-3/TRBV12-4,TGTGCCAGCAGCCCCCAAACAGGGCGGGGTGAAAAACTGTTTTTT,CASSPQTGRGEKLFF
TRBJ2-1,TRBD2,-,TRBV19,TGTGCCAGTAGTCGACGGACTAGCGGGACCCACAATGAGCAGTTCTTC,CASSRRTSGTHNEQFF
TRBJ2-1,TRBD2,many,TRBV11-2,TGTGCCAGCAGCTTGCTAGCGGGGGACTACAATGAGCAGTTCTTC,CASSLLAGDYNEQFF
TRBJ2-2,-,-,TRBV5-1,TGCGCCAGCAGCTTAGGGGCAGGTGGCACCGGGGAGCTGTTTTTT,CASSLGAGGTGELFF
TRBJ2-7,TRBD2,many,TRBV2,TGTGCCAGCAGGGAGCCGACTAGCGGGGCCTACGAGCAGTACTTC,CASREPTSGAYEQYF
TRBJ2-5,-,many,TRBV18,TGTGCCAGCTCACCCTTGGCGAACCCCATCGAGACCCAGTACTTC,CASSPLANPIETQYF
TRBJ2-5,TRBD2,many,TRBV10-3,TGTGCCACCGCAACGAGGGGTTGGGCGGGAGTTCAAGAGACCCAGTACTTC,CATATRGWAGVQETQYF
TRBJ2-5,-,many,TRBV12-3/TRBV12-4,TGTGCCAGCAGTTTAGGTGATGCTGGGGCCCAGTACTTC,CASSLGDAGAQYF
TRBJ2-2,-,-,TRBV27,TGTGCCAGCAGTTGGTCGATGAACGTTTTGCCCACCGGGGAGCTGTTTTTT,CASSWSMNVLPTGELFF
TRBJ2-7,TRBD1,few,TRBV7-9,TGTGCCGGCAGCTTCGGGACAGGGTTATACGAGCAGTACTTC,CAGSFGTGLYEQYF
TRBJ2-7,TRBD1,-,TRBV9,TGTGCCAGCAGCGTAGAGGGACAGGGCCACGAGCAGTCCTTC,CASSVEGQGHEQSF
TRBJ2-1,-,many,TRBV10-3,TGTGCCATCAGTGTAGGGTCCCCCTACAATGAGCAGTTCTTC,CAISVGSPYNEQFF
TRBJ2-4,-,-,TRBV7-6,TGTGCCAGCAGCTTAGCACGCGTCCGGGGAGCCAAAAACATTCAGTACTTC,CASSLARVRGAKNIQYF
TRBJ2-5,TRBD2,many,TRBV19,TGTGCCAGTAGTCCCCGGACTAGCTGGGGTGTTGTAGAGACCCAGTACTTC,CASSPRTSWGVVETQYF
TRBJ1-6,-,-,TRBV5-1,TGCGCCAGCAGCTTGGCTAATAATTCACCCCTCCACTTT,CASSLANNSPLHF
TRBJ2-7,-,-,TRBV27,TGTGCCAGCAGTTTAACAGGGTACGAGCAGTACTTC,CASSLTGYEQYF
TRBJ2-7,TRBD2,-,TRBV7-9,TGTGCCAGCAGCTCAATAAGCGGGGGTGCACCTCCGTGCTCCTACGAGCAGTACTTC,CASSSISGGAPPCSYEQYF
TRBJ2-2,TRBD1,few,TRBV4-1,TGCGCCAGCAGCCAAGAGGGGTTACAGGGGGCACTGATCACGAACACCGGGGAGCTGTTTTTT,CASSQEGLQGALITNTGELFF
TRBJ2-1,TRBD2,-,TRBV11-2,TGTGCCAGCAGCTTAGCGCCGGAGGGGGGGACTAGCGGGGGGGCAACCTACAATGAGCAGTTCTTC,CASSLAPEGGTSGGATYNEQFF
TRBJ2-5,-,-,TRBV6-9,TGTGCCACCCCCCCAAGCGGCGAGACCCAGTACTTC,CATPPSGETQYF
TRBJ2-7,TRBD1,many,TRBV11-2,TGTGCCAGCAGCACCGAGCCTGGACAGGGGGCTTACGAGCAGTACTTC,CASSTEPGQGAYEQYF
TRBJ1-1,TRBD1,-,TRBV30,TGTGCCTGGACAGAACAGGGGATGACTGAAGCTTTCTTT,CAWTEQGMTEAFF
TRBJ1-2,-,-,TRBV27,TGTGCCAGCAGTTTAACGGCGGGCCTTCTCCGGGGCTACACCTTC,CASSLTAGLLRGYTF